The following is a T cell receptor (beta chain) sequence with its context. The antigen remains undetermined. V lost 5 bases and J lost 13; bases outside the gene matches: 10. The CDR3 covers 13 residues. CDR1 and CDR2 (germline): SEHNR, FQNEAQ (reference sequence). CD8+ and CD4+ T cells taken from blood had their TCR beta sequenced. Random-hexamer reverse transcription was applied to about 0.5 to 1 ug RNA. From the immunoSEQ multiplex PCR reads, TCRdb called clonotypes with MiXCR, one entry per CDR3 protein. The repertoire includes roughly 120,000 distinct CDR3 sequences, about 92% of them detected once, and roughly 0.3% sits in the top ten. This sample is drawn from a study of CD8 T cells in Susac syndrome. Study-wide results and limits: The study recognized that its TCR sequencing and HLA analysis covered a relatively small number of individuals.

J is TRBJ2-1 and V is TRBV7-9, with 8 bases identical to TRBD1. Input material: CD8+ T cells from PBMCs. The TCR originated in a human donor with multiple sclerosis. CDR3 DNA sequence: TGTGCCAGCAGCACCGGACAGGGAACGTTACAGTTCTTC. This translates into CASSTGQGTLQFF. Full variable domain (missing parts from reference TRBV7-9 and TRBJ2-1): DTGVSQNPRHKITKRGQNVTFRCDPISEHNRLYWYRQTLGQGPEFLTYFQNEAQLEKSRLLSDRFSAERPKGSFSTLEIQRTEQGDSAMYLCASSTGQGTLQFFGPGTRLTVL.